The source of this TCR beta chain is a study of shared clonotypes between healthy human individuals (dated by TCRdb to between 2020 and 2021). At the level of the whole study: The cohort included three men and a couple of women between 18 and 49 years of age. To estimate repertoire size and how much clonotypes are shared between individuals, the study performed deep sequencing of blood TCR repertoires from a handful of healthy adults. Libraries were prepared and TCR repertoires were sequenced by different laboratories using diverse techniques, in order to increase sequencing depth and limit assay-specific biases. Per donor, leukapheresis produced somewhere between about 0.94 and 10 billion PBMCs. Summary of the overall study and its limitations: Because the study included only a small number of donors, the genetic and exposure-history diversity represented was limited. Sampling was restricted to blood, and TCR repertoires in tissue are likely to differ from TCR repertoires in blood. Pairwise subsampling led to the expectation that sequencing depth would affect the degree of clonotype sharing among donors.

Donors were healthy HIV-negative adults with no recently reported acute infections or vaccinations. Only Caucasian adults living in Nashville, Tennessee, USA were represented among the donors. For unsorted samples, around 90 million PBMCs were counted, and genomic DNA was extracted using the QIAamp DNA Blood Mini kit. After blood collection by leukapheresis, PBMCs were isolated using Ficoll-Histopaque density gradient centrifugation and then cryopreserved in the vapor phase of liquid nitrogen. According to the germline V gene, CDR1 reads LGHNA and CDR2 reads YNFKEQ. The CDR3 numbers 16 residues from cysteine through phenylalanine. The CDR3 DNA has 48 bases and is translated from base 1. V is pared back by 0 bases and J by 0 bases, with 9 bases lying between the germline termini. TCR CDR3 regions were amplified from genomic DNA by multiplex PCR using the deep immunoSEQ assay. Genomic DNA extracted from each cell subset was distributed evenly over all wells of several immunoSEQ 96-well plates, and each plate served as one replicate. For unsorted PBMC, each replicate PCR was loaded with roughly 270 ng genomic DNA, equivalent to 30,000 or so T cell genomes. Genomic DNA from unsorted PBMC was sequenced over ten immunoSEQ deep assay plates. The purified libraries were quantified using a Qubit 3.0 fluorometer, sized with a Bioanalyzer 2100, and then quantified again using the KAPA Library Quantification kit. Every immunoSEQ 96-well plate was sequenced on a separate single-read 150-cycle Illumina NextSeq 550 flow cell. The original pipeline was this. Because the immunoSEQ output included only junctional sequences and no quality scores, the filtering could not be the same as the filtering used for full-length reads. Sequences were annotated with PyIR, a Python wrapper for IgBLAST v1.9, using IMGT germline references to assign V/J genes and CDR3. Reads were filtered out if the reads had weak V/J assignments (E-value above 1e-6), no CDR3, stop codons, out-of-frame junctions, or ambiguous translated residues. V3J clonotypes were defined as sequences sharing an identical inferred V gene, J gene, and CDR3 amino acid sequence. Percentage overlap between repertoires was calculated by dividing the number of shared unique clonotypes by the size of the smaller repertoire. Repertoire richness was assessed with RTK rarefaction, the Chao1 estimator, and Recon v2.1 estimates of unobserved clonotypes. This is the immuneACCESS table as TCRdb keeps it, with only in-frame sequences that have V and J called. A part of the clones is gone; compared with another copy, unresolved V genes explain less than half, and the rest is unexplained. The V and J calls and clone size are taken from that table; D and trimming were inferred from the DNA. The sample table lists hundreds of thousands of clones, around 80% of them with a count of one. The top ten constitute 12% of the sample.

There are a few counts of this clone. Its antigen remains undetermined. It has no much larger one-base neighbor in the sample; base qualities were not kept. The sequencing input was PBMCs. The V and J segments used are TRBV4-2 and TRBJ1-5; the D gene cannot be resolved reliably. This sequence was found in a woman aged 40 to 55 in good health. Some clones in this sample may be carry-over from other donors' samples. Here the CDR3 is given as CASSQESGISNQPQHF. The base sequence is TGTGCCAGCAGCCAAGAATCCGGGATTAGCAATCAGCCCCAGCATTTT.